This entry lists 16 T cell receptor beta chains sequenced from one sample in a study of cytomegalovirus exposure and HLA in healthy donors. The PCR made use of 60 Vbeta and 13 Jbeta primers. TCRdb's table, derived via immunoSEQ multiplex PCR, lists solely in-frame clones and lacks some. The sample includes more than 65,000 clones, roughly 79% seen only once; the top ten take 5.5% to 7%. Sequencing was performed on PBMCs. These receptors were taken from a man between 18 and 29 years old in good health and CMV-seropositive.

The rearrangement uses TRBV7-9 and TRBJ1-4, with D perhaps matching TRBD1 (5 bases). V dropped 5 bases and J dropped 5 bases, with 12 bases sitting between them. This CDR3 is 14 amino acids long. Germline CDR1 SEHNR, CDR2 FQNEAQ (reference sequence). CDR3 sequence (DNA): TGTGCCAGCAGCGCGGGGACCCCGAATGAAAAACTGTTTTTT. It yields the protein CASSAGTPNEKLFF.

This chain joins TRBV5-1 and TRBJ1-1; D is undetermined. CDR1 SGHRS and CDR2 YFSETQ come from the germline V gene. The germline V and J ends were trimmed by 2 bases and 1 base, with 6 bases remaining between them. The CDR3 has 13 amino acids. The CDR3 sequence is CASSFTANTEAFF. CDR3 in DNA: TGCGCCAGCAGCTTTACAGCGAACACTGAAGCTTTCTTT.

This clone has a single count. CDR3 region: CASSTRTSGLYNEQFF. The CDR3 DNA is TGTGCCAGCAGCACGCGGACTAGCGGGCTCTACAATGAGCAGTTCTTC. This chain links TRBV7-8 with TRBJ2-1, with 11 bases that match TRBD2. Germline V gene sequence: CDR1 SGHVS, CDR2 FQNEAQ. This CDR3 is built from 16 residues. Germline trimming cut 5 bases from V and 3 bases from J; bases unmatched to any gene: 6. The full variable domain, completed using reference TRBV7-8 and TRBJ2-1, is GAGVSQSPRYKVAKRGQDVALRCDPISGHVSLFWYQQALGQGPEFLTYFQNEAQLDKSGLPSDRFFAERPEGSVSTLKIQRTQQEDSAVYLCASSTRTSGLYNEQFFGPGTRLTVL.

The V call is TRBV7-8, the J call TRBJ2-6; D is unclear. Germline assignment: CDR1 SGHVS and CDR2 FQNEAQ. Trimming shortened V by 1 base and J by 2 bases, and 6 bases separated the two germline ends. This CDR3 is 15 amino acids long. CDR3 in amino acids: CASSLGAAGANVLTF. The CDR3 bases are TGTGCCAGCAGCTTAGGTGCGGCTGGGGCCAACGTCCTGACTTTC.

The chain uses TRBV9 and TRBJ1-2; unclear D gene. Germline V CDR1 and CDR2: SGDLS, YYNGEE. The CDR3 sequence is 12 residues long. The V gene lost 3 bases and the J gene lost 5 bases, with 8 bases spanning the gap. The CDR3 loop is CASSADYYGYTF. The CDR3 nucleotides are TGTGCCAGCAGCGCAGATTATTATGGCTACACCTTC. The full variable domain, with the rest looked up from reference TRBV9 and TRBJ1-2, is DSGVTQTPKHLITATGQRVTLRCSPRSGDLSVYWYQQSLDQGLQFLIQYYNGEERAKGNILERFSAQQFPDLHSELNLSSLELGDSALYFCASSADYYGYTFGSGTRLTVV.

The rearrangement joins TRBV25-1 to TRBJ2-1; no reliable D call. The V gene's germline CDR1 is MGHDK and CDR2 SYGVNS. This CDR3 has 13 residues. Trimming removed 2 bases from V and 9 bases from J, with 11 bases in between. This chain's CDR3 is CASSEKPTSEQFF. In DNA, the CDR3 is TGTGCCAGCAGTGAAAAGCCCACTTCTGAGCAGTTCTTC.

This clone turned up a few times. The chain employs TRBV20-1 and TRBJ2-5; no definite D call. Germline CDR1 and CDR2: DFQATT and SNEGSKA (reference sequence). This CDR3 spans 11 amino acids. V shed 4 bases and J shed 4 bases, with 7 bases lying between them. The CDR3 nucleotides are TGCAGTGCTAAGATGAGAGAGACCCAGTACTTC. Protein sequence: CSAKMRETQYF.

The chain uses TRBV10-3 and TRBJ2-5; D gene uncertain. Trimming shortened V by 4 bases and J by 4 bases, and 16 bases separated the two germline ends. CDR1 is ENHRY and CDR2 is SYGVKD in the germline V gene. The CDR3 contains 15 residues. The CDR3 is CAISGGSSEVETQYF. In DNA form, the CDR3 reads TGTGCCATCAGTGGTGGGTCATCCGAGGTAGAGACCCAGTACTTC.

The chain is built from TRBV4-1 and TRBJ2-7, with 7 bases identical to TRBD1. CDR3 length equals 15 residues. J gave up 5 bases and V 6 bases, and 13 bases lay outside the gene matches. The germline CDR1 and CDR2 sequences are MGHRA and YSYEKL. CDR3 residues: CASRRFDRVPHEQYF. The DNA for the CDR3 is TGCGCCAGCAGGCGGTTCGACAGGGTTCCCCACGAGCAGTACTTC.

The chain combines TRBV28 with TRBJ1-5, with D tentatively TRBD1 (5 bases). The germline V and J ends were trimmed by 7 bases and 4 bases, with 17 bases remaining between them. Germline V gene lookup returns CDR1 MDHEN and CDR2 SYDVKM. This CDR3 has 15 residues. The CDR3 here is CASILEGRGNQPQHF. CDR3 coding DNA: TGTGCCAGCATCCTGGAGGGACGGGGGAATCAGCCCCAGCATTTT.

The chain employs TRBV7-9 and TRBJ2-1, with D possibly TRBD1 on 6 matching bases. The CDR3 covers 17 residues. Per the germline V gene, CDR1 is SEHNR and CDR2 is FQNEAQ (reference sequence). V lost 4 bases and J lost 3, with 19 bases in between. Here the CDR3 reads CASSSAGVGFIYNEQFF. The CDR3, as DNA: TGTGCCAGCAGCTCAGCAGGGGTGGGCTTTATCTACAATGAGCAGTTCTTC.

The rearrangement uses TRBV10-3 and TRBJ1-1; 9 bases fit TRBD1. CDR3 size: 19 residues. V shed 4 bases, J shed 4 bases, and the junction held 19 bases outside the gene matches. CDR1 ENHRY and CDR2 SYGVKD come from the germline V gene. DNA of the CDR3: TGTGCCATCAGTGGCTCAGAAACAGGGGGCGCGTGGGCCTCCACTGAAGCTTTCTTT. Translation: CAISGSETGGAWASTEAFF.

This clone showed up just a few times. This rearrangement joins TRBV9 to TRBJ2-1; 8 bases align to TRBD2. V lost 3 bases, J lost 3 bases, and 5 bases stayed unmatched. CDR1 SGDLS and CDR2 YYNGEE come from the germline V gene. CDR3 length: 15 residues. The CDR3 region is CASSARTSFYNEQFF. The CDR3 nucleotides read TGTGCCAGCAGCGCACGGACTAGCTTCTACAATGAGCAGTTCTTC. The full variable domain, rest sourced from reference TRBV9 and TRBJ2-1, is DSGVTQTPKHLITATGQRVTLRCSPRSGDLSVYWYQQSLDQGLQFLIQYYNGEERAKGNILERFSAQQFPDLHSELNLSSLELGDSALYFCASSARTSFYNEQFFGPGTRLTVL.

The gene calls are TRBV29-1 and TRBJ1-1; D not resolved. In germline, CDR1 is SQVTM, CDR2 ANQGSEA. V lost 1 base and J lost 1, with 13 bases in between. This CDR3 has 15 amino acids. CDR3 sequence reads: CSVEGSGLPNTEAFF. The CDR3 nucleotides are TGCAGCGTTGAAGGTTCTGGACTCCCGAACACTGAAGCTTTCTTT.

This chain uses TRBV4-1 with TRBJ2-5; 9 bases line up with TRBD2. Germline V gives CDR1 MGHRA, CDR2 YSYEKL. The CDR3 length is 16 residues. With V trimmed by 2 bases and J by 9 bases, 13 bases remained unmatched. The chain's CDR3 is CASSQFGERTSDPQYF. CDR3 DNA sequence: TGCGCCAGCAGCCAATTTGGAGAAAGGACTAGCGACCCCCAGTACTTC.

This chain links TRBV6-5 with TRBJ2-7; TRBD2 might be the D (5 bases). Trimming shortened V by 5 bases and J by 2 bases, and 13 bases separated the two germline ends. Germline V gene data show CDR1 as MNHEY and CDR2 as SVGAGI. The CDR3 has 14 amino acids. The CDR3 sequence: CASSRPGLTYEQYF. Written as DNA, the CDR3 is TGTGCCAGCAGTCGTCCCGGACTGACCTACGAGCAGTACTTC.